This entry lists 15 T cell receptor beta chains sequenced from one sample in a study of cytomegalovirus exposure and HLA in healthy donors. TCRdb keeps only in-frame clones here, not all; method: immunoSEQ multiplex PCR. The repertoire holds hundreds of thousands of clones, with about 90% as singletons. Material for sequencing was PBMCs. Every receptor here comes from a man aged 18 to 30 in good health and CMV-seropositive.

This chain connects TRBV5-1 to TRBJ1-1; D remains unclear. The CDR3 extends over 17 amino acids. The V end was cut by 0 bases, the J end by 4 bases, with 19 bases between. Germline V CDR1 and CDR2: SGHRS, YFSETQ. The CDR3, as DNA: TGCGCCAGCAGCTTGGAGTTAGTCGCGTTGGCAGGCACTGAAGCTTTCTTT. It specifies CASSLELVALAGTEAFF.

The V and J genes are TRBV4-1 and TRBJ2-3; no reliable D call. Germline values: CDR1 MGHRA, CDR2 YSYEKL. The CDR3 loop spans 11 amino acids. The germline V and J ends were trimmed by 1 base and 5 bases, with 1 base remaining between them. The CDR3 sequence: CASSQGDTQYF. The CDR3 DNA reads as TGCGCCAGCAGCCAAGGAGATACGCAGTATTTT.

The rearrangement uses TRBV2 and TRBJ1-5, with a weak D call TRBD1 (6 bases). The germline V and J ends were trimmed by 2 bases and 6 bases, with 14 bases remaining between them. CDR1 is SNHLY, CDR2 FYNNEI, per germline. The CDR3 extends over 15 amino acids. The CDR3 nucleotides read TGTGCCAGCAGTGAAACTACAGGGCCTAGTCAGCCCCAGCATTTT. Translating it yields CASSETTGPSQPQHF.

The chain employs TRBV6-6 and TRBJ2-1; the D gene is possibly TRBD1 (6 bases). Germline V gives CDR1 MNHNY, CDR2 SVGAGI (reference sequence). V dropped 2 bases and J dropped 0 bases, with 8 bases sitting between them. CDR3 length equals 15 residues. Here the CDR3 reads CASSYDRSSYNEQFF. CDR3 nucleotide sequence: TGTGCCAGCAGTTACGACAGGAGCTCCTACAATGAGCAGTTCTTC.

The chain uses TRBV29-1 and TRBJ2-1; 7 positions agree with TRBD1. This CDR3 comprises 12 residues. V was pared by 7 bases and J by 4 bases, with 4 bases of the junction left unmatched. CDR1 is SQVTM and CDR2 is ANQGSEA in the germline V gene. The CDR3 sequence is CSATGDYNEQFF. The CDR3 DNA sequence: TGCAGCGCTACAGGGGATTACAATGAGCAGTTCTTC.

This sequence joins TRBV13 and TRBJ2-5, with D hard to call. V gave up 2 bases and J gave up 3 bases, with 7 bases separating them. The CDR3 is made up of 13 amino acids. Germline V gene lookup returns CDR1 PRHDT and CDR2 FYEKMQ (reference sequence). The CDR3 is CASSLLLKETQYF. The DNA of the CDR3 is TGTGCCAGCAGCTTATTACTTAAAGAGACCCAGTACTTC.

This clone was observed once. The V and J genes are TRBV27 and TRBJ2-2, with D unclear. CDR3 length equals 13 residues. CDR1 MNHEY and CDR2 SMNVEV come from the germline V gene (reference sequence). V was cut by 8 bases and J by 2 bases, with 9 bases left in between. CDR3 sequence (DNA): TGTGCCAGCGGCAAGGGTAACACCGGGGAGCTGTTTTTT. This encodes CASGKGNTGELFF.

The rearrangement joins TRBV4-2 to TRBJ1-3; D may be TRBD1 (5 bases). CDR3 length: 15 amino acids. The germline V and J ends were trimmed by 4 bases and 4 bases, with 14 bases remaining between them. In germline, CDR1 is LGHNA, CDR2 YNFKEQ. The CDR3 region is CASSLGTGEGNTIYF. CDR3 DNA sequence: TGTGCCAGCAGCCTAGGGACGGGCGAAGGAAACACCATATATTTT.

This clone was detected only a few times. CDR3 nucleotides: TGCGCCAGCAGCCAAGATGGGACAGGGGACTACGAGCAGTACTTC. The encoded protein is CASSQDGTGDYEQYF. This chain links TRBV4-1 with TRBJ2-7; 10 bases match TRBD1. Germline CDR1 MGHRA, CDR2 YSYEKL. This CDR3 is built from 15 residues. Trimming removed 0 bases from V and 3 bases from J; junction bases left unmatched: 2.

CDR3 loop: CAISGQGAANTGELFF. DNA for the CDR3: TGTGCCATCAGTGGACAGGGGGCGGCGAACACCGGGGAGCTGTTTTTT. This rearrangement joins TRBV10-3 to TRBJ2-2; 10 bases are a match to TRBD1. Germline-derived CDR1 and CDR2 are ENHRY and SYGVKD. The V segment lost 4 bases and the J segment 0 bases; nucleotides outside the gene matches: 2. This CDR3 has 16 residues.

In the case of this clone: Just one base apart from a much larger clone, this may be a read error. The chain recombines TRBV6-5 with TRBJ2-6; tentative D call: TRBD1 (5 bases). The germline V gene encodes CDR1 MNHEY and CDR2 SVGAGI. CDR3 length equals 15 residues. The CDR3 is CASSPRVSGANILTF. DNA for the CDR3: TGTGCCAGCAGCCCTCGGGTCTCTGGGGCCAACATCCTGACTTTC.

The rearrangement joins TRBV4-2 to TRBJ2-3; 8 bases are shared with TRBD2. The CDR3 runs 16 residues. The V gene's germline CDR1 is LGHNA and CDR2 YNFKEQ. After removal of 4 bases from V and 2 bases from J, the junction contained 8 bases not matched to a gene. The CDR3 here is CASSLLAGRATDTQYF. The CDR3 coding sequence is TGTGCCAGCAGCCTTTTAGCCGGGAGGGCCACAGATACGCAGTATTTT.

The CDR3 region is CAWSNDAGWPTWGYTF. The CDR3 coding sequence is TGTGCCTGGAGTAACGACGCAGGGTGGCCTACGTGGGGCTACACCTTC. The gene calls are TRBV30 and TRBJ1-2, with D perhaps TRBD1 (5 bases). Germline lookup yields CDR1 GTSNPN and CDR2 SVGIG (reference sequence). This CDR3 has 16 amino acids. Between the trimmed V and J ends, which lost 2 bases and 8 bases, there was a span of 24 bases. The variable domain in full, with the rest retrieved from reference TRBV30 and TRBJ1-2, is SQTIHQWPATLVQPVGSPLSLECTVEGTSNPNLYWYRQAAGRGLQLLFYSVGIGQISSEVPQNLSASRPQDRQFILSSKKLLLSDSGFYLCAWSNDAGWPTWGYTFGSGTRLTVV.

This chain uses TRBV28 with TRBJ2-3; D not certain. From germline, CDR1 is MDHEN and CDR2 SYDVKM. The CDR3 sequence is 12 residues long. The V end was cut by 2 bases, the J end by 12 bases, with 12 bases between. CDR3 DNA: TGTGCCAGCAGTTTACGAGACCCGCCACAGTATTTT. This codes for CASSLRDPPQYF.

This clone was observed a handful of times. This chain connects TRBV2 to TRBJ1-2; 7 positions agree with TRBD1. This CDR3 spans 13 amino acids. The J segment lost 4 bases and the V segment lost 6 bases, leaving 5 bases of the junction unmatched. CDR1 SNHLY and CDR2 FYNNEI come from the germline V gene. The CDR3 reads CASRLQGPYGYTF. The CDR3 nucleotides are TGTGCCAGCAGGCTACAGGGGCCCTATGGCTACACCTTC.